This T cell receptor (beta chain) is drawn from a study of cytomegalovirus exposure and HLA in healthy donors. General study points: Roughly uniform sequencing depth across donors was assumed, possibly incorrectly. Fewer N-insertions than the roughly 650-donor mean were reportedly shown by an Asian-associated ancestry cluster in a later analysis. As a later analysis revealed, the rate of TCR association differed by HLA locus, with DRB1 most and HLA-C fewest.

Looked up from germline, CDR1 is MDHEN and CDR2 is SYDVKM. Between the trimmed V and J ends, which lost 9 bases and 3 bases, there was a span of 6 bases. This CDR3 is 11 amino acids long. The PCR contained 60 Vbeta and 13 Jbeta primers. In the original processing: Roughly 11 million shared chains were among around 78 million unique TCR beta chains counted in a later analysis. Assay: immunoSEQ multiplex PCR; the TCRdb copy retains only in-frame clones and omits some. V and J calls plus clone size are reproduced from that table; the DNA served to infer D and trimming. The profile covers approximately 130,000 clones, with 85% appearing a single time and less than 7% taken by the ten largest. Of note for this clone: Antigen unknown.

This clonotype was sampled from a woman in her 30s in good health and CMV-seropositive. The chain has TRBV28 and TRBJ2-1; D possibly corresponds to TRBD2 (5 bases). The material sequenced was PBMCs. In DNA, the CDR3 is TGTGCCAGTAGCGACTACAATGAGCAGTTCTTC. This translates into CASSDYNEQFF.